This TCR beta chain was found in a study of PD-1 blockade in classical Hodgkin lymphoma. Notes on this clone: Its antigen is unknown.

Measured with immunoSEQ multiplex PCR; TCRdb has only the in-frame clones, and not every one. The table has around 26,000 clones, 94% seen once; the top ten hold approximately 3.9%. As to time point: newly diagnosed, previously untreated cHL patient sample. Investigators turned to newly diagnosed, untreated classical Hodgkin lymphoma PBMCs for comparison. Study observations and caveats: Sources of repertoire differences remain undefined, possibly disease activity or prior therapy. Reported findings placed baseline TCR diversity lower in newly diagnosed patients (compared with healthy donors).

Sequences were obtained from peripheral blood mononuclear cells (PBMCs). The sequence was collected from a human donor with classical Hodgkin lymphoma.

The CDR3 here is CASSSFVGSGTEAFF. CDR3 nucleotides: TGTGCCAGCAGCTCCTTTGTAGGGAGCGGAACTGAAGCTTTCTTT. The V and J genes are TRBV7-2 and TRBJ1-1; D gene uncertain. CDR1 and CDR2 (germline): SGHTA, FQGNSA. This CDR3 region has 15 residues. Trimming stripped 4 bases from V and 5 bases from J, with 17 bases between.